Described below is a single TCR beta chain sequence and its context. Other nucleotide sequences from this sample produce the same CDR3. This sample was taken from a study of blood T cell repertoires in COVID-19. Overall study: PBMCs, B-cell-depleted T cells, or T cells were the source of the cDNA or gDNA that made up the material.

There are 14 residues in the CDR3. Germline V CDR1 and CDR2: SGHTA, FQGTGA. Between the trimmed V and J ends, which lost 2 bases and 0 bases, there was a span of 5 bases. This table comes from immunoSEQ multiplex PCR, and its TCRdb copy is limited to in-frame clones, with some not included. The sample holds fewer than 350,000 clones; approximately 89% are singletons and the top ten take approximately 4.1%. The sequencing sample was made of peripheral blood. The chain uses TRBV7-3 and TRBJ1-3; D call uncertain. This TCR was sampled from a woman aged 55-70 years with COVID-19, enrolled during active disease. The CDR3 bases are TGTGCCAGCAGCTTAGGCAGCTCTGGAAACACCATATATTTT. Protein: CASSLGSSGNTIYF.